Included here is one T cell receptor beta chain sequence, with context. No antigen is known for it. This sample is drawn from a study of shared clonotypes between healthy human individuals. Study-wide points: Non-shared clonotypes showed lower generation probabilities than clonotypes common to all four donors.

Trimming removed 6 bases from V and 4 bases from J, with 16 bases in between. The germline V gene has CDR1 SGHRS and CDR2 YFSETQ. This CDR3 has 14 amino acids. Produced via immunoSEQ multiplex PCR; TCRdb's table is partial and in-frame only. The data contain more than 150,000 clones, over 85% of them seen just once; the ten biggest clones take up 0.067%. The receptor was derived from a woman in her 30s in good health. Material for sequencing was naive CD4+ T cells sorted from blood. Subset of the sample: CD45RA+ positively selected. The chain combines TRBV5-1 with TRBJ1-2; no clear D. As DNA, the CDR3 is TGCGCCAGCATTCCCCGGCCGGGAACCTATGGCTACACCTTC. It translates to CASIPRPGTYGYTF.